The 29 T cell receptor beta chains presented below share a single source sample, sequenced in a study of T cells after posttransplantation cyclophosphamide. Measured with immunoSEQ multiplex PCR; TCRdb has only the in-frame clones, and not every one. The repertoire includes about 7,300 clones, 91% of them detected once, and 3% to 4.5% sits in the top ten. Material for sequencing was CD4+ T cells sorted from blood. The receptors were gathered from a woman in her forties or fifties in good health and a related stem cell transplant donor.

The chain is built from TRBV5-5 and TRBJ2-3; TRBD2 matches at 8 bases. The CDR3 consists of 17 residues. Unmatched junction bases numbered 9, after V lost 2 bases and J lost 1 base. CDR1 and CDR2 from the germline V gene are SGHKS and YYEKEE (reference sequence). As DNA, the CDR3 is TGTGCCAGCAGCTTTGTTACTAGCGGATCCCGCACAGATACGCAGTATTTT. Translating gives CASSFVTSGSRTDTQYF.

This clone showed up just once. In DNA form, the CDR3 reads TGTGCCAGTAGTATGGCAGGGGGTGGTGAAAAACTGTTTTTT. This codes for CASSMAGGGEKLFF. The J gene is TRBJ1-4, the V gene TRBV19; TRBD1 matches at 7 bases. The CDR3 is 14 amino acids. Unmatched junction bases numbered 5, after V lost 3 bases and J lost 7 bases. Germline V gene lookup returns CDR1 LNHDA and CDR2 SQIVND (reference sequence). Full variable domain (missing parts from reference TRBV19 and TRBJ1-4): DGGITQSPKYLFRKEGQNVTLSCEQNLNHDAMYWYRQDPGQGLRLIYYSQIVNDFQKGDIAEGYSVSREKKESFPLTVTSAQKNPTAFYLCASSMAGGGEKLFFGSGTQLSVL.

This chain links TRBV5-5 with TRBJ2-7; D ambiguous. Trimming cost V 3 bases and J 3 bases, with 10 bases left between them. Germline assignment: CDR1 SGHKS and CDR2 YYEKEE (reference sequence). This CDR3 spans 13 amino acids. This CDR3 reads CASSSPSRYEQYF. CDR3 DNA sequence: TGTGCCAGCAGCTCACCCTCGCGCTACGAGCAGTACTTC.

Here the CDR3 reads CASSLGQGGYTF. The CDR3 DNA sequence: TGCGCCAGCAGCCTAGGACAGGGAGGCTACACCTTC. The J gene is TRBJ1-2, the V gene TRBV5-1, with 8 positions matching TRBD1. This CDR3 has 12 amino acids. Germline V gene sequence: CDR1 SGHRS, CDR2 YFSETQ. After removal of 4 bases from V and 8 bases from J, the junction contained 4 bases not matched to a gene.

The chain joins TRBV27 to TRBJ1-2, with TRBD1 as a possible D gene (6 bases). The germline CDR1 and CDR2 sequences are MNHEY and SMNVEV (reference sequence). The CDR3 length is 14 residues. The germline V and J ends were trimmed by 7 bases and 2 bases, with 14 bases remaining between them. CDR3 sequence (DNA): TGTGCCAGCACTTCAGCTACAGGGAACTATGGCTACACCTTC. As protein: CASTSATGNYGYTF.

This clone was counted a single time. The chain has TRBV6-1 and TRBJ1-1; D is unresolved. The CDR3 spans 12 residues. Germline assignment: CDR1 MNHNS and CDR2 SASEGT. Trimming took 2 bases from V and 5 from J, leaving 6 bases between them. This CDR3 reads CASSEFRTEAFF. The CDR3 nucleotides are TGTGCCAGCAGTGAATTCAGGACTGAAGCTTTCTTT.

The CDR3 protein is CASSQDRVGNSPLHF. DNA of the CDR3: TGCGCCAGCAGCCAGGACAGGGTCGGAAATTCACCCCTCCACTTT. The chain uses TRBV5-1 and TRBJ1-6, with 8 bases matching TRBD1. V lost 4 bases and J lost 7; bases outside the gene matches: 7. The CDR3 is made up of 15 amino acids. Germline V CDR1 and CDR2: SGHRS, YFSETQ.

The chain links TRBV6-5 to TRBJ2-7; D is possibly TRBD1 (6 bases). Between the trimmed V and J ends, which lost 5 bases and 3 bases, there was a span of 17 bases. The CDR3 sequence is 15 residues long. Germline CDR1 reads MNHEY; CDR2 reads SVGAGI. Written as DNA, the CDR3 is TGTGCCAGCAGTCGGCCGGGACACCGACTCTACGAGCAGTACTTC. It encodes CASSRPGHRLYEQYF.

The J gene is TRBJ2-1, the V gene TRBV5-5; 12 nucleotides match TRBD2. Germline assignment: CDR1 SGHKS and CDR2 YYEKEE (reference sequence). This CDR3 has 15 amino acids. The V and J ends lost 5 bases and 4 bases, in that order; junction bases with no gene match: 4. CDR3 residues: CASSFGLAGYNEQFF. CDR3 sequence (DNA): TGTGCCAGCAGTTTCGGACTAGCGGGGTACAATGAGCAGTTCTTC. The whole variable domain, filled in from reference TRBV5-5 and TRBJ2-1, reads DAGVTQSPTHLIKTRGQQVTLRCSPISGHKSVSWYQQVLGQGPQFIFQYYEKEERGRGNFPDRFSARQFPNYSSELNVNALLLGDSALYLCASSFGLAGYNEQFFGPGTRLTVL.

The gene calls are TRBV9 and TRBJ2-7; 11 positions match TRBD2. V gave up 6 bases and J gave up 5 bases; unmatched junction bases: 13. Germline lookup yields CDR1 SGDLS and CDR2 YYNGEE. CDR3 length: 16 amino acids. The CDR3 DNA is TGTGCCAGCAACGGGGGACATAGCGGGAGGGCACACGAGCAGTACTTC. It encodes CASNGGHSGRAHEQYF.

The rearrangement uses TRBV13 and TRBJ2-4; TRBD1 might be the D (6 bases). Trimming pared 6 bases from V and 2 bases from J, leaving 14 bases between. Germline CDR1 reads PRHDT; CDR2 reads FYEKMQ (reference sequence). The length of the CDR3 is 15 residues. The CDR3 region has the DNA TGTGCCAGCAGAACGACAGGCCCATCCAAAAACATTCAGTACTTC. It encodes CASRTTGPSKNIQYF.

The rearrangement joins TRBV5-6 to TRBJ1-5; tentatively, D is TRBD1 (5 bases). This CDR3 has 16 residues. V lost 5 bases, J lost 4 bases, and 19 bases lay in between. Germline V CDR1 and CDR2: SGHDT, YYEEEE. In DNA, the CDR3 is TGTGCCAGCAGTTCCTGGGCCAGGGTTTGGAATCAGCCCCAGCATTTT. Residues: CASSSWARVWNQPQHF. Looking up the rest from reference TRBV5-6 and TRBJ1-5 gives the full variable domain: DAGVTQSPTHLIKTRGQQVTLRCSPKSGHDTVSWYQQALGQGPQFIFQYYEEEERQRGNFPDRFSGHQFPNYSSELNVNALLLGDSALYLCASSSWARVWNQPQHFGDGTRLSIL.

The chain recombines TRBV6-6 with TRBJ1-4; perhaps TRBD1 as D (5 bases). CDR3 length: 14 amino acids. Trimming stripped 2 bases from V and 8 bases from J, with 12 bases between. In germline, CDR1 is MNHNY, CDR2 SVGAGI (reference sequence). CDR3: CASSYEAGGEKLFF. CDR3 nucleotides: TGTGCCAGCAGTTACGAGGCGGGGGGAGAAAAACTGTTTTTT.

CDR3 nucleotide sequence: TGTGCCAGCAGTGAATGGGACAGGGGGGGTAATGAAAAACTGTTTTTT. Amino acids: CASSEWDRGGNEKLFF. The V call is TRBV25-1, the J call TRBJ1-4; 11 positions agree with TRBD1. With 1 base clipped from V and 4 bases from J, the junction kept 2 bases outside the gene matches. This CDR3 spans 16 amino acids. The germline gives CDR1 MGHDK, CDR2 SYGVNS.

The chain couples TRBV28 to TRBJ2-1, with a tentative D call TRBD2 (6 bases). The CDR3 runs 14 residues. The V and J ends lost 7 bases and 8 bases respectively, with 18 bases between them. In germline, CDR1 is MDHEN, CDR2 SYDVKM. CDR3 sequence reads: CASISGEVLDEQFF. The CDR3 coding sequence is TGTGCCAGCATATCGGGGGAGGTTCTGGATGAGCAGTTCTTC.

In this sample, this clone turned up once. This rearrangement joins TRBV27 to TRBJ1-1; 7 bases line up with TRBD1. Germline lookup yields CDR1 MNHEY and CDR2 SMNVEV (reference sequence). Trimming at V came to 3 bases and at J to 7 bases, leaving 5 bases not matched to a gene. The CDR3 loop spans 13 amino acids. CDR3 region: CASSFRQGGEAFF. The CDR3 DNA is TGTGCCAGCAGTTTTCGACAGGGCGGTGAAGCTTTCTTT.

The gene calls are TRBV5-4 and TRBJ2-5; 9 nucleotides agree with TRBD1. Per the germline V gene, CDR1 is SGHNT and CDR2 is YYREEE (reference sequence). This CDR3 comprises 15 residues. With V trimmed by 0 bases and J by 4 bases, 4 bases remained unmatched. The CDR3, as DNA: TGTGCCAGCAGCTTGGTGGGACAGGGTGGAGAGACCCAGTACTTC. As protein: CASSLVGQGGETQYF.

The chain couples TRBV28 to TRBJ1-1, with a tentative D call TRBD1 (5 bases). Germline V gives CDR1 MDHEN, CDR2 SYDVKM. The V and J ends lost 6 bases and 1 base respectively, with 15 bases between them. This CDR3 comprises 15 residues. This chain's CDR3 is CASRIKGFENTEAFF. The CDR3, as DNA: TGTGCCAGCAGGATAAAGGGGTTCGAGAACACTGAAGCTTTCTTT.

Comments on this clone: This CDR3 is also generated by other DNA sequences in the sample. V gene TRBV7-2 combines with J gene TRBJ2-1; a possible D gene is TRBD2 (6 bases). CDR3 length: 14 residues. The germline V gene has CDR1 SGHTA and CDR2 FQGNSA. The ends were cut back, 0 bases at V and 7 bases at J, with 10 bases in the middle. The CDR3 spells CASSLAGGGNEQFF. The CDR3 nucleotides are TGTGCCAGCAGCTTAGCGGGAGGAGGGAATGAGCAGTTCTTC.

As to this clone: Other DNA sequences in this specimen translate into the identical CDR3. This sequence joins TRBV7-9 and TRBJ2-5; maybe TRBD1 (7 bases). Germline lookup yields CDR1 SEHNR and CDR2 FQNEAQ (reference sequence). The CDR3 has 15 amino acids. V lost 6 bases, J lost 5 bases, and 19 bases lay in between. The CDR3 loop is CASSRGAAGGETQYF. The CDR3 DNA reads TGTGCCAGCAGTCGCGGGGCGGCAGGGGGGGAGACCCAGTACTTC.

The V gene is TRBV7-6, the J gene TRBJ1-1; D gene unclear. This CDR3 contains 13 residues. Trimming cost V 5 bases and J 2 bases, with 9 bases left between them. In germline, CDR1 is SGHVS, CDR2 FNYEAQ. As DNA, the CDR3 is TGTGCCAGCAGCCCACAAATAAACACTGAAGCTTTCTTT. Translating it yields CASSPQINTEAFF. The full variable domain, in which reference TRBV7-6 and TRBJ1-1 provide the parts outside the CDR3, is GAGVSQSPRYKVTKRGQDVALRCDPISGHVSLYWYRQALGQGPEFLTYFNYEAQQDKSGLPNDRFSAERPEGSISTLTIQRTEQRDSAMYRCASSPQINTEAFFGQGTRLTVV.

The chain recombines TRBV7-2 with TRBJ2-7; D possibly corresponds to TRBD2 (6 bases). This CDR3 contains 16 residues. CDR1 is SGHTA and CDR2 is FQGNSA in the germline V gene. Trimming pared 4 bases from V and 4 bases from J, leaving 20 bases between. The CDR3 loop is CASSSDSRDSSYEQYF. The CDR3 nucleotides are TGTGCCAGCAGCTCAGACTCCCGGGACTCCTCATACGAGCAGTACTTC.

This chain uses TRBV11-2 with TRBJ1-1, with D maybe TRBD1 (5 bases). In germline, CDR1 is SGHAT, CDR2 FQNNGV. Trimming shortened V by 0 bases and J by 10 bases, and 15 bases separated the two germline ends. The CDR3 contains 14 residues. The CDR3 region has the DNA TGTGCCAGCAGCTTAGATCCGGGAGGAGGGGCAGCTTTCTTT. Protein sequence: CASSLDPGGGAAFF.

V and J are TRBV18 and TRBJ2-7, with 10 bases matching TRBD2. CDR1 is KGHSH and CDR2 is LQKENI in the germline V gene. With 0 bases clipped from V and 0 bases from J, the junction kept 5 bases outside the gene matches. CDR3 length: 17 amino acids. CDR3 in DNA: TGTGCCAGCTCACCACCGGGACTAGCGATCGGCTCCTACGAGCAGTACTTC. Its translation: CASSPPGLAIGSYEQYF.

The CDR3 DNA follows: TGTGCCAGCAGCTTGGCCCCTTCAGGGGGCGGTGGCTACACCTTC. Residues: CASSLAPSGGGGYTF. The chain links TRBV5-6 to TRBJ1-2, with 8 bases identical to TRBD1. V was pared by 0 bases and J by 7 bases, with 8 bases of the junction left unmatched. In germline, CDR1 is SGHDT, CDR2 YYEEEE. This CDR3 has 15 amino acids.

Here the CDR3 reads CASQQGNNSPLHF. The CDR3 DNA reads TGTGCCAGCCAACAGGGGAATAATTCACCCCTCCACTTT. This chain links TRBV10-3 with TRBJ1-6; TRBD1 matches 7 bases. Per the germline V gene, CDR1 is ENHRY and CDR2 is SYGVKD. The CDR3 extends over 13 amino acids. V trimming: 10 bases; J trimming: 5 bases; junction bases outside the gene matches: 5.

J is TRBJ1-3 and V is TRBV19; 9 bases match TRBD1. Germline assignment: CDR1 LNHDA and CDR2 SQIVND (reference sequence). V lost 5 bases to trimming and J lost 4 bases; unmatched junction nucleotides: 15. The CDR3 extends over 18 amino acids. As DNA, the CDR3 is TGTGCCAGTAGTGCTACCACCGGGACAGGGATGAGAGGAAACACCATATATTTT. Its protein product is CASSATTGTGMRGNTIYF. Combining the CDR3 with reference TRBV19 and TRBJ1-3 gives the whole variable domain DGGITQSPKYLFRKEGQNVTLSCEQNLNHDAMYWYRQDPGQGLRLIYYSQIVNDFQKGDIAEGYSVSREKKESFPLTVTSAQKNPTAFYLCASSATTGTGMRGNTIYFGEGSWLTVV.

V and J are TRBV12-5 and TRBJ1-1; D is perhaps TRBD1 (5 bases). Germline assignment: CDR1 LGHNT and CDR2 FRNRAP. The CDR3 runs to 19 residues. Trimming took 1 base from V and 5 from J, leaving 26 bases between them. The CDR3 spells CASGLGLKDSLTTGTEAFF. CDR3 DNA sequence: TGTGCTAGTGGTTTGGGACTCAAAGACAGCCTAACCACCGGGACTGAAGCTTTCTTT.

The chain employs TRBV6-6 and TRBJ1-5, with D uncertain. Trimming took off 7 bases at V and 1 base at J, with 11 bases between the two ends. The germline CDR1 and CDR2 sequences are MNHNY and SVGAGI (reference sequence). This CDR3 comprises 14 residues. The CDR3 coding sequence is TGTGCCAGCACCCCCCCCGGGAGCAATCAGCCCCAGCATTTT. The encoded protein is CASTPPGSNQPQHF.